This entry describes one T cell receptor beta chain. Per the original data handling: Scientists estimated how many nucleated cells there were by amplifying reference gene primers. TCRdb's table, derived via immunoSEQ multiplex PCR, lists solely in-frame clones and lacks some. For V, J and clone size, that table is used; D and trimming come from the DNA. The sample records approximately 490,000 clones, about nine tenths being singletons. This specimen comes from a study of blood T cell repertoires in COVID-19. Study-wide context: Sites across the United States, Italy and Spain contributed samples from acute and convalescent COVID-19. T cells, B-cell-depleted T cells, or PBMCs provided the cDNA or gDNA that served as material.

Recovered status applied to Cohort 3 donors who had two consecutive negative PCRs. It also applied to those with clearance or with symptom resolution. The CDR3 contains 16 residues. CDR1 and CDR2 (germline): MGHDK, SYGVNS. The V and J ends lost 7 bases and 8 bases, in that order; junction bases with no gene match: 13. This clonotype was obtained from a woman aged 55-75 years who had recovered from COVID-19. The V gene is TRBV25-1, the J gene TRBJ1-4; TRBD1 matches at 10 bases. Input material: PBMCs or T cells enriched from blood (not recorded which). Written as DNA, the CDR3 is TGTGCCAGCACCCAATGGCATGGGACAGGGGTCGAAAAACTGTTTTTT. Residues: CASTQWHGTGVEKLFF.